Here is one T cell receptor (beta chain) with its context. This specimen belongs to a study of technical replicates of blood from a few donors. Here immunoSEQ multiplex PCR was the method, and the copy in TCRdb shows in-frame clones only, minus some. There are about 84,000 clones in the sample; around 92% occur only once, and roughly 0.25% lies in the top ten. Germline-derived CDR1 and CDR2 are MNHNS and SASEGT. The CDR3 runs to 13 residues. V was cut by 7 bases and J by 5 bases, with 15 bases left in between. V is TRBV6-1 and J is TRBJ2-7; D gene ambiguous. The sequence came from a human donor in good health. Sequencing was carried out using T cells isolated from PBMCs. CDR3 region: CASTSATIDEQYF. The CDR3 coding sequence is TGTGCCAGCACCTCAGCCACTATCGACGAGCAGTACTTC.